The rows below give T cell receptor beta chains drawn from one sample of a study of identical twins. TCRdb passed the 5' RACE reads through MiXCR, listing each CDR3 protein once. The sample includes about 690,000 distinct CDR3 sequences, roughly 20% of them seen just once. The same data also contributed to another study, on T cells expressing NK-cell markers.

The specimen sequenced was PBMCs. The receptors derive from a woman aged 18-29 years in good health. Both conserved end residues are part of each CDR3. The D gene is left open where the match is weak. Part of the rows lack a size; the others show once, few, many or a class for expanded clones.

V	J	size	D	CDR3	DNA
TRBV9	TRBJ2-7	NA	NA	CASSVGPGPSEQYF	TGTGCCAGCAGCGTTGGCCCCGGTCCCTCCGAGCAGTACTTC
TRBV6-1	TRBJ1-5	NA	TRBD1	CASSGGDRGGDQPQHF	TGTGCCAGCAGTGGGGGGGACAGGGGCGGCGATCAGCCCCAGCATTTT
TRBV12-3/TRBV12-4	TRBJ2-1	NA	NA	CASSFVAANNEQFF	TGTGCCAGCAGTTTCGTAGCGGCGAACAATGAGCAGTTCTTC
TRBV5-6	TRBJ2-7	NA	NA	CASSTPSMGRRYEQYF	TGTGCCAGCAGCACGCCCAGTATGGGACGCCGCTACGAGCAGTACTTC
TRBV5-1	TRBJ2-5	NA	TRBD1	CASSGTGTGEETQYF	TGCGCCAGCAGTGGGACCGGGACAGGGGAAGAGACCCAGTACTTC
TRBV12-3/TRBV12-4	TRBJ2-3	NA	NA	CASSLNDGGGTDTQYF	TGTGCCAGCAGTTTGAACGATGGGGGTGGGACAGATACGCAGTATTTT
TRBV4-3	TRBJ2-7	few	TRBD1	CASSQVDRKSYEQYF	TGCGCCAGCAGCCAAGTGGACAGGAAATCCTACGAGCAGTACTTC
TRBV13	TRBJ2-7	many	NA	CASSLDRGQYF	TGTGCCAGCAGCTTAGACCGGGGCCAGTACTTC
TRBV5-4	TRBJ2-7	NA	TRBD1	CASNRDRSYEQYF	TGTGCCAGCAACCGGGACAGATCCTACGAGCAGTACTTC
TRBV20-1	TRBJ2-3	many	TRBD2	CSAGGRRGDTQYF	TGCAGTGCCGGGGGGAGGAGGGGAGATACGCAGTATTTT
TRBV12-5	TRBJ2-6	NA	TRBD1	CASGSARDRTPLSPSGANVLTF	TGTGCTAGTGGTTCTGCCCGGGACAGGACACCTCTGAGTCCTTCTGGGGCCAACGTCCTGACTTTC
TRBV29-1	TRBJ2-7	NA	NA	CSSQGGAGEQYF	TGCAGCTCTCAGGGGGGGGCAGGGGAGCAGTACTTC
TRBV29-1	TRBJ2-1	few	TRBD2	CSVVGRGYNEQFF	TGCAGCGTTGTCGGGAGGGGCTACAATGAGCAGTTCTTC
TRBV20-1	TRBJ2-3	NA	NA	CSASGFARSSTDTQYF	TGCAGTGCTAGTGGTTTTGCCAGATCTAGCACAGATACGCAGTATTTT
TRBV29-1	TRBJ1-2	few	TRBD1	CSVEDSLDREDGYTF	TGCAGCGTTGAAGATTCCCTCGACAGGGAAGATGGCTACACCTTC
TRBV9	TRBJ2-2	few	NA	CASSPRGGIPGELFF	TGTGCCAGCAGCCCTAGAGGGGGGATCCCCGGGGAGCTGTTTTTT
TRBV2	TRBJ2-1	NA	NA	CASSSTGGGGVSDEQFF	TGTGCCAGCAGTTCAACCGGTGGGGGAGGTGTGAGCGATGAGCAGTTCTTC
TRBV20-1	TRBJ2-7	few	TRBD1	CSATRTGQAYEQYF	TGCAGTGCTACCCGGACAGGCCAAGCCTACGAGCAGTACTTC
TRBV12-2	TRBJ2-5	NA	NA	CASRLVPDREETQYF	TGTGCAAGTCGCTTAGTACCGGACAGAGAGGAGACCCAGTACTTC
TRBV20-1	TRBJ2-7	many	TRBD2	CSASPGGWYGEQYF	TGCAGTGCTAGTCCGGGAGGGTGGTACGGCGAGCAGTACTTC
TRBV3-1	TRBJ2-1	few	TRBD2	CASSQIAGGQFF	TGTGCCAGCAGCCAAATAGCGGGGGGACAGTTCTTC
TRBV4-3	TRBJ2-3	few	NA	CASSQDGRRDIPADTQYF	TGCGCCAGCAGCCAAGACGGCCGGCGGGATATCCCAGCAGATACGCAGTATTTT
TRBV4-3	TRBJ2-3	NA	NA	CASSQDQSAGEGATDTQYF	TGCGCCAGCAGCCAAGATCAGTCGGCGGGAGAGGGGGCCACAGATACGCAGTATTTT
TRBV7-2	TRBJ2-1	many	TRBD2	CASSSRGSGRNEQFF	TGTGCCAGCAGCTCCCGGGGTAGCGGGCGAAATGAGCAGTTCTTC
TRBV10-1	TRBJ2-1	few	TRBD2	CASSESASGVYNEQFF	TGCGCCAGCAGTGAGTCGGCTAGCGGGGTATACAATGAGCAGTTCTTC
TRBV20-1	TRBJ2-3	NA	NA	CSVTGWGSTDTQYF	TGCAGTGTAACAGGATGGGGTAGCACAGATACGCAGTATTTT
TRBV20-1	TRBJ2-1	NA	NA	CSARDPFRGNEQFF	TGCAGTGCTAGAGATCCCTTCAGGGGTAATGAGCAGTTCTTC
TRBV6-1	TRBJ1-5	NA	NA	CAAREQSNQPQHF	TGTGCCGCAAGGGAACAGAGCAATCAGCCCCAGCATTTT
TRBV6-4	TRBJ2-4	NA	TRBD2	CASIPGLAGWKNIQYF	TGTGCCAGCATTCCCGGACTAGCGGGGTGGAAAAACATTCAGTACTTC
TRBV27	TRBJ2-7	few	TRBD2	CASSRTGTSSYEQYF	TGTGCCAGCAGCCGGACCGGGACTAGCTCCTACGAGCAGTACTTC
TRBV12-3/TRBV12-4	TRBJ2-1	few	NA	CASRWAGVDNEQFF	TGTGCCAGCAGATGGGCAGGGGTGGACAATGAGCAGTTCTTC
TRBV7-6	TRBJ2-2	NA	NA	CASSGGRIAGELFF	TGTGCCAGCAGCGGCGGTAGGATCGCCGGGGAGCTGTTTTTT
TRBV30	TRBJ2-7	few	NA	CAWSVRWNRSPTISPYEQYF	TGTGCCTGGAGTGTACGATGGAACAGGTCCCCGACTATCTCCCCCTACGAGCAGTACTTC
TRBV7-9	TRBJ2-7	NA	NA	CASSLRPGTYEQYF	TGTGCCAGCAGCCTCAGACCGGGGACCTACGAGCAGTACTTC
TRBV5-5	TRBJ2-5	NA	NA	CASSLFTADETQYF	TGTGCCAGCAGCTTATTCACAGCGGATGAGACCCAGTACTTC
TRBV4-1	TRBJ2-2	NA	NA	CASSQGANSAGELFF	TGCGCCAGCAGCCAAGGAGCGAACTCTGCCGGGGAGCTGTTTTTT
TRBV27	TRBJ1-6	few	TRBD1	CASSLSMWDRGLESPLHF	TGTGCCAGCAGTTTATCGATGTGGGACAGGGGCCTTGAGTCACCCCTCCACTTT
TRBV20-1	TRBJ2-7	NA	NA	CSAMASALVGYEQYF	TGCAGTGCTATGGCCTCGGCGCTAGTCGGATACGAGCAGTACTTC